Each of the 31 T cell receptor beta chains below was sequenced from the same sample in a study of blood T cell repertoires in COVID-19. Clones were sequenced by immunoSEQ multiplex PCR, and TCRdb holds only the in-frame ones, with some missing. This repertoire shows some 150,000 clones, about 86% found once; its top ten account for about 9.2%. Sequenced sample: PBMCs or T cells enriched from blood (not recorded which). Receptors originate from a man aged 45-60 years who had recovered from COVID-19.

This rearrangement joins TRBV13 to TRBJ2-3; D is undetermined. The germline CDR1 and CDR2 sequences are PRHDT and FYEKMQ (reference sequence). The CDR3 covers 17 residues. V was cut by 1 base and J by 3 bases, with 17 bases left in between. CDR3 sequence (DNA): TGTGCCAGCAGCTTAGCCGCTAGTCTGGTGATAACAGATACGCAGTATTTT. Its protein is CASSLAASLVITDTQYF.

This clone was seen just once. The chain employs TRBV6-5 and TRBJ2-1; the match to TRBD1 covers 7 bases. CDR1 is MNHEY, CDR2 SVGAGI, per germline. CDR3 size: 14 residues. V gave up 7 bases and J gave up 2 bases; unmatched junction bases: 5. In DNA form, the CDR3 reads TGTGCCAGCACCAAGGGACAGACCTACAATGAGCAGTTCTTC. It codes for CASTKGQTYNEQFF.

This clone was seen only a few times. The chain is built from TRBV5-1 and TRBJ2-7, with D maybe TRBD2 (5 bases). CDR3 length: 13 residues. Deletions cut 4 bases from V and 2 bases from J, with 10 bases between. Germline values: CDR1 SGHRS, CDR2 YFSETQ. The CDR3 sequence is CASSPDGTYEQYF. The CDR3 nucleotides read TGCGCCAGCAGCCCGGACGGGACCTACGAGCAGTACTTC.

V and J are TRBV6-5 and TRBJ1-3; 8 bases match TRBD1. CDR1 is MNHEY and CDR2 is SVGAGI in the germline V gene. The CDR3 consists of 14 residues. The V and J ends lost 6 bases and 2 bases, in that order; junction bases with no gene match: 3. The CDR3 reads CASRLQGAGNTIYF. The CDR3 DNA follows: TGTGCCAGCAGGCTACAGGGGGCTGGAAACACCATATATTTT.

This chain uses TRBV28 with TRBJ1-3; D gene ambiguous. V was clipped by 6 bases and J by 6 bases, with 6 bases between them. CDR3 length: 11 residues. Germline values: CDR1 MDHEN, CDR2 SYDVKM. CDR3 bases: TGTGCCAGCAGCTCGGTAAACACCATATATTTT. The encoded protein is CASSSVNTIYF. Based on the CDR3 plus reference TRBV28 and TRBJ1-3, the full variable domain is DVKVTQSSRYLVKRTGEKVFLECVQDMDHENMFWYRQDPGLGLRLIYFSYDVKMKEKGDIPEGYSVSREKKERFSLILESASTNQTSMYLCASSSVNTIYFGEGSWLTVV.

This sequence joins TRBV7-2 and TRBJ1-2, with 7 bases matching TRBD1. CDR1 SGHTA and CDR2 FQGNSA come from the germline V gene. The V and J ends lost 0 bases and 2 bases, in that order; junction bases with no gene match: 0. This CDR3 is 14 amino acids long. The CDR3 here is CASSLATGNYGYTF. CDR3 in DNA: TGTGCCAGCAGCTTAGCGACAGGGAACTATGGCTACACCTTC.

The V and J genes are TRBV7-3 and TRBJ2-1; 9 bases agree with TRBD1. The junction had 7 bases not matched to a gene; V was cut back by 4 bases and J by 6 bases. Germline CDR1 is SGHTA and CDR2 is FQGTGA. The length of the CDR3 is 15 residues. This chain's CDR3 is CASSSSGTGFNEQFF. The CDR3 nucleotides read TGTGCCAGCAGCTCCTCCGGGACAGGGTTCAATGAGCAGTTCTTC.

The gene calls are TRBV5-1 and TRBJ2-5, with TRBD2 matching over 8 bases. The germline gives CDR1 SGHRS, CDR2 YFSETQ. V dropped 7 bases and J dropped 5; count of bases not matched to a gene: 10. The CDR3 extends over 14 amino acids. CDR3 amino acids: CASQTAGGPETQYF. The CDR3, as DNA: TGCGCCAGCCAGACGGCGGGGGGCCCGGAGACCCAGTACTTC.

This chain links TRBV5-6 with TRBJ1-4; D unresolved. V lost 0 bases to trimming and J lost 0 bases, with 9 bases between them. This CDR3 is built from 16 residues. In germline, CDR1 is SGHDT, CDR2 YYEEEE. CDR3 sequence (DNA): TGTGCCAGCAGCTTGGTGGGCAGCTCAACTAATGAAAAACTGTTTTTT. This translates into CASSLVGSSTNEKLFF.

The CDR3 loop reads CASSETGGNTGELFF. DNA for the CDR3: TGCGCCAGCAGTGAGACAGGGGGCAACACCGGGGAGCTGTTTTTT. The V gene is TRBV10-1, the J gene TRBJ2-2; TRBD1 matches 9 bases. There are 15 residues in the CDR3. From germline, CDR1 is WNHNN and CDR2 SYGVQD (reference sequence). Trimming took 2 bases from V and 2 from J; bases not matched to a gene: 0.

The chain recombines TRBV10-3 with TRBJ1-4, with D possibly matching TRBD1 (6 bases). Germline values: CDR1 ENHRY, CDR2 SYGVKD. The CDR3 loop spans 13 amino acids. V dropped 9 bases and J dropped 3 bases, with 11 bases sitting between them. CDR3 DNA: TGTGCCATGCAACAGGGACCTAATGAAAAACTGTTTTTT. This sequence encodes CAMQQGPNEKLFF.

The chain has TRBV2 and TRBJ2-3, with TRBD1 as a possible D gene (6 bases). This CDR3 is built from 15 residues. CDR1 and CDR2 (germline): SNHLY, FYNNEI. V lost 5 bases and J 1 base, leaving 13 bases between the germline ends. This chain's CDR3 is CASSTDRLGTDTQYF. The CDR3, as DNA: TGTGCCAGCAGTACCGACAGGCTTGGCACAGATACGCAGTATTTT. Variable domain in full (rest from reference TRBV2 and TRBJ2-3): EPEVTQTPSHQVTQMGQEVILRCVPISNHLYFYWYRQILGQKVEFLVSFYNNEISEKSEIFDDQFSVERPDGSNFTLKIRSTKLEDSAMYFCASSTDRLGTDTQYFGPGTRLTVL.

The rearrangement uses TRBV7-8 and TRBJ1-2, with D uncertain. This CDR3 contains 12 residues. Germline V lookup: CDR1 SGHVS, CDR2 FQNEAQ. Trimming took 5 bases from V and 6 from J, leaving 10 bases between them. The CDR3 spells CASSPTRHGYTF. The CDR3 DNA sequence: TGTGCCAGCAGCCCGACACGCCATGGCTACACCTTC.

V gene TRBV7-6 combines with J gene TRBJ2-2; unclear D gene. From germline, CDR1 is SGHVS and CDR2 FNYEAQ. With 2 bases removed from V and 5 bases from J, the gap between germline ends came to 12 bases. The CDR3 sequence is 15 residues long. DNA of the CDR3: TGTGCCAGCAGCTTATCCCCCCCTTCGACCGGGGAGCTGTTTTTT. Its translation: CASSLSPPSTGELFF.

There are a few counts of this clone. The rearrangement uses TRBV3-1 (or the pseudogene TRBV3-2) and TRBJ2-7, with TRBD2 identical over 12 bases. The CDR3 sequence is 18 residues long. CDR1 and CDR2 from the germline V gene are LGHDT and YNNKEL (reference sequence). After removal of 2 bases from V and 3 bases from J, the junction contained 11 bases not matched to a gene. CDR3 DNA sequence: TGTGCCAGCAGCCAAAACGGACTAGCGGGGACCAACAACTACGAGCAGTACTTC. As protein: CASSQNGLAGTNNYEQYF.

J is TRBJ1-1 and V is TRBV5-1, with 7 nucleotides matching TRBD1. CDR1 and CDR2 (germline): SGHRS, YFSETQ. V was pared by 3 bases and J by 0 bases, with 5 bases of the junction left unmatched. The CDR3 length is 15 residues. CDR3: CASSWRDRVNTEAFF. Here the CDR3 DNA reads TGCGCCAGCAGCTGGAGAGACAGGGTGAACACTGAAGCTTTCTTT. Based on the CDR3 plus reference TRBV5-1 and TRBJ1-1, the full variable domain is KAGVTQTPRYLIKTRGQQVTLSCSPISGHRSVSWYQQTPGQGLQFLFEYFSETQRNKGNFPGRFSGRQFSNSRSEMNVSTLELGDSALYLCASSWRDRVNTEAFFGQGTRLTVV.

The rearrangement joins TRBV11-2 to TRBJ1-6, with 7 bases matching TRBD1. The V gene end was trimmed by 0 bases and the J gene end by 4 bases; junction bases not matched to a gene: 12. Germline CDR1 is SGHAT and CDR2 is FQNNGV. The CDR3 runs 19 residues. The CDR3 protein is CASSLEGGRGRFYNSPLHF. CDR3 bases: TGTGCCAGCAGCTTAGAGGGGGGAAGGGGGCGATTTTATAATTCACCCCTCCACTTT.

The rearrangement joins TRBV5-1 to TRBJ1-1, with unresolved D. The V end was cut by 0 bases, the J end by 1 base, with 7 bases between. This CDR3 spans 14 amino acids. In germline, CDR1 is SGHRS, CDR2 YFSETQ. In DNA, the CDR3 is TGCGCCAGCAGCTTGGGACCGGGGAACACTGAAGCTTTCTTT. Its translation is CASSLGPGNTEAFF.

V is TRBV12-5 and J is TRBJ1-3, with 8 bases aligning to TRBD1. CDR1 and CDR2 from the germline V gene are LGHNT and FRNRAP. The CDR3 totals 16 residues. V lost 6 bases, J lost 0 bases, and 7 bases stayed unmatched. CDR3 residues: CASGPTGGYSGNTIYF. The DNA of the CDR3 is TGTGCTAGTGGGCCTACAGGGGGTTACTCTGGAAACACCATATATTTT.

The chain links TRBV25-1 to TRBJ1-4; 11 positions agree with TRBD1. The CDR3 extends over 16 amino acids. Germline V gene data show CDR1 as MGHDK and CDR2 as SYGVNS. V was clipped by 10 bases and J by 4 bases; unmatched bases: 11. The CDR3 protein is CATTGTGGVSNEKLFF. CDR3 bases: TGTGCCACCACCGGGACAGGGGGAGTTAGTAATGAAAAACTGTTTTTT. Based on the CDR3 plus reference TRBV25-1 and TRBJ1-4, the full variable domain is EADIYQTPRYLVIGTGKKITLECSQTMGHDKMYWYQQDPGMELHLIHYSYGVNSTEKGDLSSESTVSRIRTEHFPLTLESARPSHTSQYLCATTGTGGVSNEKLFFGSGTQLSVL.

This chain uses TRBV5-1 with TRBJ2-2; a weak D match, TRBD2 (5 bases). This CDR3 spans 16 amino acids. Looked up from germline, CDR1 is SGHRS and CDR2 is YFSETQ. V lost 0 bases and J lost 0, with 9 bases in between. The CDR3 nucleotides read TGCGCCAGCAGCTTGGCGGGAAAGGCGAACACCGGGGAGCTGTTTTTT. As protein: CASSLAGKANTGELFF. Full variable domain (outside the CDR3, taken from reference TRBV5-1 and TRBJ2-2): KAGVTQTPRYLIKTRGQQVTLSCSPISGHRSVSWYQQTPGQGLQFLFEYFSETQRNKGNFPGRFSGRQFSNSRSEMNVSTLELGDSALYLCASSLAGKANTGELFFGEGSRLTVL.

The V gene is TRBV6-6, the J gene TRBJ2-1, with D possibly TRBD1 on 5 matching bases. Between the trimmed V and J ends, which lost 2 bases and 4 bases, there was a span of 12 bases. Germline values: CDR1 MNHNY, CDR2 SVGAGI (reference sequence). The CDR3 has 15 amino acids. CDR3: CASSYTDTQYNEQFF. DNA of the CDR3: TGTGCCAGCAGTTACACGGACACTCAATACAATGAGCAGTTCTTC.

This clone has only a few counts. V gene TRBV18 combines with J gene TRBJ1-1, with 7 bases aligning to TRBD1. The CDR3 is 13 amino acids. Germline CDR1 KGHSH, CDR2 LQKENI. Trimming took 5 bases from V and 5 from J; bases not matched to a gene: 5. The CDR3 nucleotides are TGTGCCAGCTCAGAAACAGGGGAAACTGAAGCTTTCTTT. It specifies CASSETGETEAFF.

This chain uses TRBV14 with TRBJ1-1, with a weak D call TRBD1 (5 bases). This CDR3 contains 14 residues. V lost 1 base and J lost 7, with 13 bases in between. Germline-derived CDR1 and CDR2 are SGHDN and FVKESK. CDR3 loop: CASSQVYGGSEAFF. In DNA, the CDR3 is TGTGCCAGCAGCCAAGTATATGGGGGGAGTGAAGCTTTCTTT.

This clone appeared once. The J gene is TRBJ2-2, the V gene TRBV27; D is possibly TRBD1 (5 bases). Germline V gene sequence: CDR1 MNHEY, CDR2 SMNVEV (reference sequence). V was pared by 3 bases and J by 2 bases, with 10 bases between. This CDR3 region has 15 residues. CDR3 in amino acids: CASSFRQINTGELFF. The CDR3 DNA is TGTGCCAGCAGTTTCAGACAGATAAACACCGGGGAGCTGTTTTTT.

The rearrangement joins TRBV5-1 to TRBJ2-2, with TRBD2 identical over 7 bases. Germline trimming cut 2 bases from V and 2 bases from J; bases unmatched to any gene: 3. The CDR3 sequence is 15 residues long. CDR1 SGHRS and CDR2 YFSETQ come from the germline V gene. The CDR3 spells CASSFPSGNTGELFF. The CDR3, as DNA: TGCGCCAGCAGCTTTCCTAGCGGAAACACCGGGGAGCTGTTTTTT.

The chain links TRBV11-2 to TRBJ1-2; D perhaps matches TRBD1 (5 bases). V lost 1 base, J lost 4 bases, and 7 bases lay in between. The CDR3 contains 13 residues. CDR1 and CDR2 (germline): SGHAT, FQNNGV. The CDR3 here is CASSLGTSYGYTF. The CDR3 region has the DNA TGTGCCAGCAGCTTAGGGACAAGCTATGGCTACACCTTC.

This chain connects TRBV9 to TRBJ1-1; D perhaps matches TRBD1 (5 bases). V was clipped by 0 bases and J by 4 bases, with 10 bases between them. This CDR3 is 14 amino acids long. CDR1 is SGDLS, CDR2 YYNGEE, per germline. Written as DNA, the CDR3 is TGTGCCAGCAGCGTAGACGGGGGGGGCACTGAAGCTTTCTTT. Protein product: CASSVDGGGTEAFF.

The chain recombines TRBV7-9 with TRBJ1-1; 7 bases match TRBD1. This CDR3 has 12 residues. Trimming at V came to 4 bases and at J to 5 bases, leaving 1 base not matched to a gene. Per germline, CDR1 SEHNR and CDR2 FQNEAQ (reference sequence). The CDR3 loop reads CASSSQGTEAFF. The CDR3 nucleotides are TGTGCCAGCAGCTCACAGGGGACTGAAGCTTTCTTT.

The table lists this clone with a few counts. For the CDR3, the DNA is TGTGCCAGCAGCCAAGCCGGACAATTGGGTGGCTACACCTTC. Translated: CASSQAGQLGGYTF. The chain joins TRBV7-2 to TRBJ1-2; tentative D call: TRBD1 (5 bases). V was clipped by 5 bases and J by 7 bases, with 17 bases between them. Germline V gene lookup returns CDR1 SGHTA and CDR2 FQGNSA. The CDR3 length is 14 residues.

A single count supports this clone. Germline and junction disagree at one end, which may indicate a read error. The rearrangement joins TRBV12-3 or TRBV12-4 to TRBJ2-5, with 9 bases fitting TRBD2. CDR3 length equals 13 residues. In DNA, the CDR3 is TGTGCCAGCAGTATAGCGGGGGCAGAGACCCAGTACTTC. Its translation is CASSIAGAETQYF.